This T cell receptor (beta chain) was captured in a study of blood T cell repertoires in COVID-19. Germline V gene data show CDR1 as SNHLY and CDR2 as FYNNEI. The V end was cut by 2 bases, the J end by 4 bases, with 12 bases between. The CDR3 is 15 residues long. Original processing notes: How many nucleated cells were present was estimated from reference gene primer amplification. Sequencing used immunoSEQ multiplex PCR; TCRdb keeps in-frame clones, though not all of them. V, J and clone size were drawn from that table, and D and trimming were deduced from the DNA. The sample holds roughly 200,000 clones; more than 70% are singletons and the top ten take around 8.9%.

The rearrangement uses TRBV2 and TRBJ1-3; D gene unclear. Sample: peripheral blood. This TCR derives from a man in his forties with active or convalescent COVID-19. The CDR3 loop is CASSEMAGVGNTIYF. The CDR3 nucleotides are TGTGCCAGCAGTGAAATGGCGGGAGTAGGAAACACCATATATTTT.